This TCR beta chain emerged from a study of OX40 agonist ivuxolimab in advanced cancers. Study at large: The study enrolled dose-escalation patients with hepatocellular carcinoma, melanoma, renal cell or head and neck cancer. Three patients got partial responses; one had hepatocellular carcinoma and two had cutaneous melanoma.

This CDR3 has 11 amino acids. Looked up from germline, CDR1 is LNHDA and CDR2 is SQIVND (reference sequence). V lost 3 bases and J lost 9, with 3 bases in between. Notes on the study in general: CD8+ T cells were the subset that, on average, had more expanded clones than CD4+.

As for this clone: As yet, its antigen is unknown.

Assay used: immunoSEQ multiplex PCR; TCRdb lists only in-frame clones, some missing. The table records over 55,000 clones, around 80% of them present only once. The sequencing here drew on CD4+ or CD8+ T cells sorted from blood, taken in a trial of the OX40 agonist ivuxolimab. J is TRBJ1-6 and V is TRBV19; D is uncertain. This sequence was found in an adult with an advanced solid tumor such as melanoma, head and neck, liver or kidney cancer. The CDR3 sequence: CASSMSSPLHF. The CDR3 DNA follows: TGTGCCAGTAGTATGAGTTCACCCCTCCACTTT.